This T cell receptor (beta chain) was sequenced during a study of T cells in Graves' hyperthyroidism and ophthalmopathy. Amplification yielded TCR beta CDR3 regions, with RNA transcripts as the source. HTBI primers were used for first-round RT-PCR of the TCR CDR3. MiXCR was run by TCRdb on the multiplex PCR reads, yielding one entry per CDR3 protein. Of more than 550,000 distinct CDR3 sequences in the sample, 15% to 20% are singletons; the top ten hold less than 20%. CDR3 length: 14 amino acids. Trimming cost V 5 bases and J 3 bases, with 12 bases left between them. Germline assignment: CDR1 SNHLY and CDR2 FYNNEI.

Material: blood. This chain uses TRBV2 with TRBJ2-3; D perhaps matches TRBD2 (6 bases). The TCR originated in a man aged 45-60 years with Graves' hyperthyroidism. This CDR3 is CASSRSTRTDTQYF. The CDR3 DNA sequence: TGTGCCAGCAGTCGATCGACTAGAACAGATACGCAGTATTTT. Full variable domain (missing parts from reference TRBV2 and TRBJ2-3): EPEVTQTPSHQVTQMGQEVILRCVPISNHLYFYWYRQILGQKVEFLVSFYNNEISEKSEIFDDQFSVERPDGSNFTLKIRSTKLEDSAMYFCASSRSTRTDTQYFGPGTRLTVL.